Sequencing of this TCR beta chain was carried out in a study of cytomegalovirus exposure and HLA in healthy donors. Study observations and caveats: Specific recognition of CMV antigens was confirmed in vitro for three chains (all CMV-associated). TCR beta chains numbering some 160 were designated cytomegalovirus-associated.

This CDR3 contains 15 residues. V lost 8 bases to trimming and J lost 5 bases; unmatched junction nucleotides: 9. Germline V gene sequence: CDR1 SGHTA, CDR2 FQGNSA. Concerning this clone: Its antigen is as yet unknown.

Libraries were prepared by immunoSEQ multiplex PCR; TCRdb keeps only in-frame clonotypes and omits some of them. The data hold about 110,000 clones, with 88% observed a single time. Sample: PBMCs. This sequence was found in a woman between 18 and 29 years old in good health and CMV-seronegative. The rearrangement joins TRBV7-2 to TRBJ2-3; 11 bases match TRBD1. The CDR3 coding sequence is TGTGCCAGCCGAGAGGGACAGGGGGTCAGAGATACGCAGTATTTT. It encodes CASREGQGVRDTQYF.